The sequence of this T cell receptor (beta chain) was determined in a study of blood T cell repertoires in COVID-19. Study-level information: The United States, Italy and Spain provided the acute and convalescent COVID-19 samples.

In the original processing: Reference gene primers were amplified, and this amplification served to estimate nucleated cell counts. Generated by immunoSEQ multiplex PCR, the TCRdb table keeps only in-frame clones and is missing some. V, J and clone size were drawn from that table, and D and trimming were deduced from the DNA. Of 200,000 or so clones listed, about 90% are singletons. Participants spanned ages about 18 to 90 years and resided in 20 to 30 US areas. Which cohort a participant joined came from the clinical history participants gave. The V and J ends lost 0 bases and 3 bases respectively, with 9 bases between them. The CDR3 sequence is 14 residues long. Germline V gene data show CDR1 as GTSNPN and CDR2 as SVGIG (reference sequence).

The TCR sequence derives from a woman under 30 who had recovered from COVID-19. The chain joins TRBV30 to TRBJ1-3; tentatively, D is TRBD1 (5 bases). The sample was PBMCs or T cells enriched from blood (not recorded which). The CDR3 spells CAWSVQGGGNTIYF. The DNA for the CDR3 is TGTGCCTGGAGTGTCCAGGGCGGTGGAAACACCATATATTTT.